This TCR beta chain was profiled in a study of OX40 agonist ivuxolimab in advanced cancers. Study-level background: Ivuxolimab, which targeted the costimulatory receptor OX40 (CD134), was an agonistic, fully human IgG2 monoclonal antibody. Intravenous ivuxolimab was administered to patients every 2 weeks at six dose levels: 0.01, 0.1, 0.3, 1.5, 3 and 10 mg/kg. Of the approximately 50 dose-escalation patients, hepatocellular carcinoma was present in about 19, melanoma in around 15, renal cell carcinoma in 9 and head and neck cancer in 9. The dose-escalation cohort was 82.7% male with a mean age of about 60 years, ranging from roughly 20 to 80. Patients were allowed to have had prior anti-PD-1, anti-PD-L1 or anti-CTLA-4 therapy, and 40% of the dose-escalation patients had been treated with checkpoint inhibitors. Partial responses were achieved by three dose-escalation patients, of whom one had hepatocellular carcinoma and two had cutaneous melanoma. The purpose of peripheral TCRbeta sequencing was to test whether ivuxolimab changed TCR sequence diversity and led to clonal T-cell expansion. The monotherapy dose-escalation portion (N = 52 patients) of the phase I ivuxolimab trial is reported in the paper. Points the paper makes about the study in general: Clonal expansion of both CD4+ and CD8+ blood T cells was observed from baseline to week 6 at doses 0.1 to 3.0 mg/kg. Partial responders in the 0.1-3.0 mg/kg groups had among the lowest normalized peripheral clonal expansion, especially among CD8+ T cells. After ivuxolimab, expanded clones were on average more numerous among CD8+ T cells than among CD4+ T cells. Which antigens the clonally expanded peripheral T cells were specific for was not determined. Low levels of normalized T-cell clonal expansion were also shown by some nonresponding patients.

Of note for this clone: Its binding antigen is unknown. No base quality information exists; no much larger clone differs at one position.

For sequencing of the TCRbeta CDR3 region, genomic DNA was extracted from the sorted cells. The immunoSEQ Assay was used for sequencing of TCRbeta CDR3 regions. Imported from immuneACCESS, the table was reduced by TCRdb to in-frame sequences with V and J called. These copies leave out some clones; in studies compared against another copy, an unresolved V gene accounts for under half, and the cause of the remainder is not known. A total of some 50,000 clones appear in this sample, approximately 87% of them only once. The ten biggest clones cover approximately 2.8% of the sample. The trial excluded patients who had a history of autoimmune disease or were on systemic immunosuppression. In every dose cohort, peripheral blood was drawn for TCR sequencing at baseline, cycle 4 day 1, and cycle 7 day 1. The samples were drawn from a first-in-human, open-label, multicenter phase I dose-escalation trial of ivuxolimab. The trial enrolled adults with locally advanced or metastatic head and neck squamous cell, hepatocellular, melanoma or renal cell carcinoma. Before TCR sequencing, CD4+ and CD8+ T cells were separately sorted from peripheral blood.

The germline V gene provides CDR1 SGHRS and CDR2 YFSETQ. From V the trimming removes 5 bases and from J it removes 0 bases, while the gene matches leave 6 bases of the junction unaccounted for. The CDR3 holds 18 amino acids from the cysteine to the phenylalanine. Kept here is only the CDR3 DNA, which spans 54 bases and is read in frame from base 1. This material consisted of CD4+ or CD8+ T cells sorted from blood, taken in a trial of the OX40 agonist ivuxolimab. This receptor was identified in an adult with an advanced solid tumor such as melanoma, head and neck, liver or kidney cancer. This receptor chain uses TRBV5-1 and TRBJ2-1, with 15 central nucleotides matching TRBD2. The DNA sequence is given as TGCGCCAGCAGAGTGGGACTAGCGGGGGGAACCTCCTACAATGAGCAGTTCTTC. This yields the protein CASRVGLAGGTSYNEQFF.